Detailed here is one T cell receptor (beta chain). This sample is drawn from a study of T cells in women clearing cervical HPV infection. Study details: Blood came at first lesion visit for cases, post-clearance for controls. HLA type could not be excluded as a confounder.

Dot-blot hybridization genotyped cervical HPV amplified with MY09/MY11 PCR. Data came from immunoSEQ multiplex PCR; TCRdb stores just in-frame clones and leaves some out. Its listing shows roughly 30,000 clones. This TCR was recovered from a woman aged 18-69 years with a cervical HPV16 infection that either progressed to CIN3+ or cleared (not recorded which). Sequenced sample: blood buffy coat.

The CDR3 region is CSARVGQVRDTIYF. The CDR3 DNA, read in part, is TGCAGTGCTAGAGTGGGACAGGTTAGGGACACC. The chain combines TRBV20-1 with TRBJ1-3; TRBD1 aligns across 8 bases. The missing CDR3 end, 3 residues past where the read stops, is filled in from the germline J gene. V dropped 1 base and J dropped 8; count of bases not matched to a gene: 7. This CDR3 has 14 amino acids. Germline V gives CDR1 DFQATT, CDR2 SNEGSKA (reference sequence).